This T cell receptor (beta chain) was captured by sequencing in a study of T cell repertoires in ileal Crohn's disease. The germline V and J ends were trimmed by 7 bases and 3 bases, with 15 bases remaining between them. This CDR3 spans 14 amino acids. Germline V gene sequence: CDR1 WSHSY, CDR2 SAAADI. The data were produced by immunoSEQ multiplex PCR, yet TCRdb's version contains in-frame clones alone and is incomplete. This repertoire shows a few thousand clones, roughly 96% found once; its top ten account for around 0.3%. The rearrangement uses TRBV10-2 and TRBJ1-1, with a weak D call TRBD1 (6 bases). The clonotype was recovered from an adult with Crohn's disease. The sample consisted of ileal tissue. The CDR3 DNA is TGCGCCAGCACCCTAGGACAGCAACACACTGAAGCTTTCTTT. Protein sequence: CASTLGQQHTEAFF.